These 16 T cell receptor beta chains were sequenced from one sample in a study of cytomegalovirus exposure and HLA in healthy donors (TCRdb year 2017). The receptor library was made with the immunoSEQ multiplex PCR assay. TCRdb carries this immuneACCESS record with in-frame sequences only. Its versions omit some clonotypes, under half of them owing to an unresolved V gene in the studies checked, with the rest unexplained. This sample gives 250,000 to 400,000 clones in total; around 87% of them show up just once. Over 1% of the sample belongs to the ten largest clones. Material: PBMCs. These receptors all stem from a woman in her twenties or thirties in good health and CMV-seropositive.

J is TRBJ2-2 and V is TRBV2, with 12 bases lining up with TRBD2. Germline CDR1 reads SNHLY; CDR2 reads FYNNEI. Trimming removed 6 bases from V and 7 bases from J; junction bases left unmatched: 12. The CDR3 length is 17 residues. This CDR3 is CASRRRTSGMAGGELFF. CDR3 nucleotide sequence: TGTGCCAGCAGGCGAAGGACTAGCGGGATGGCGGGCGGGGAGCTGTTTTTT.

The V and J genes are TRBV5-6 and TRBJ1-2; 9 bases line up with TRBD1. V shed 4 bases, J shed 2 bases, and the junction held 0 bases outside the gene matches. Germline CDR1 is SGHDT and CDR2 is YYEEEE. CDR3 length: 13 amino acids. The CDR3: CASSGTGNYGYTF. The CDR3, as DNA: TGTGCCAGCAGCGGGACAGGGAACTATGGCTACACCTTC. Based on the CDR3 plus reference TRBV5-6 and TRBJ1-2, the full variable domain is DAGVTQSPTHLIKTRGQQVTLRCSPKSGHDTVSWYQQALGQGPQFIFQYYEEEERQRGNFPDRFSGHQFPNYSSELNVNALLLGDSALYLCASSGTGNYGYTFGSGTRLTVV.

This chain joins TRBV7-6 and TRBJ1-6; perhaps TRBD1 as D (6 bases). The V and J ends lost 5 bases and 6 bases respectively, with 14 bases between them. Germline assignment: CDR1 SGHVS and CDR2 FNYEAQ. The CDR3 spans 15 residues. The CDR3 spells CASSLGGLGNSPLHF. The DNA for the CDR3 is TGTGCCAGCAGCCTAGGGGGTTTGGGTAATTCACCCCTCCACTTT.

The rearrangement joins TRBV5-1 to TRBJ2-3; 11 bases fit TRBD2. J lost 5 bases, V lost 4 bases, and 12 bases had no gene match. The CDR3 sequence is 17 residues long. CDR1 is SGHRS, CDR2 YFSETQ, per germline. The CDR3 loop reads CASSASTSGRREDTQYF. CDR3 DNA sequence: TGCGCCAGCAGCGCCTCCACTAGCGGGAGACGGGAAGATACGCAGTATTTT.

The rearrangement links TRBV7-2 to TRBJ2-1; weak D call: TRBD2 (6 bases). The CDR3 runs 16 residues. The germline V gene encodes CDR1 SGHTA and CDR2 FQGNSA. The V end was cut by 0 bases, the J end by 7 bases, with 16 bases between. For the CDR3, the DNA is TGTGCCAGCAGCTTAGCTGCGGGGCCCGTCCGGAATGAGCAGTTCTTC. Translating it yields CASSLAAGPVRNEQFF.

This chain connects TRBV9 to TRBJ1-2, with 7 bases that match TRBD1. This CDR3 has 14 amino acids. Germline V gene sequence: CDR1 SGDLS, CDR2 YYNGEE. With 0 bases clipped from V and 10 bases from J, the junction kept 9 bases outside the gene matches. CDR3 in DNA: TGTGCCAGCAGCGTAGAGGGGGTACAGGGGATCTACACCTTC. Protein product: CASSVEGVQGIYTF.

Details on this clone: This specimen includes other DNA sequences encoding the same CDR3. V gene TRBV9 combines with J gene TRBJ2-7; D gene ambiguous. V shed 2 bases and J shed 2 bases, with 8 bases lying between them. This CDR3 has 13 residues. Germline CDR1 is SGDLS and CDR2 is YYNGEE. The CDR3 loop is CASSVDPAYEQYF. Here the CDR3 DNA reads TGTGCCAGCAGCGTGGACCCAGCCTACGAGCAGTACTTC.

This clone has just one count. V gene TRBV29-1 combines with J gene TRBJ2-7; 7 bases are shared with TRBD1. The length of the CDR3 is 13 residues. Germline lookup yields CDR1 SQVTM and CDR2 ANQGSEA. Trimming removed 1 base from V and 4 bases from J; junction bases left unmatched: 4. The CDR3 bases are TGCAGCGTTGAAGCCTCGGACAGGTACGAGCAGTACTTC. Its translation: CSVEASDRYEQYF.

The DNA of the CDR3 is TGCGCCAGCAGCCAATCTCCGGCGGGGGGGCGAGAGACCCAGTACTTC. This codes for CASSQSPAGGRETQYF. J is TRBJ2-5 and V is TRBV5-1; 9 bases fit TRBD2. The CDR3 covers 16 residues. V shed 4 bases, J shed 4 bases, and the junction held 11 bases outside the gene matches. Germline lookup yields CDR1 SGHRS and CDR2 YFSETQ.

V is TRBV30 and J is TRBJ2-7, with 9 bases matching TRBD1. Germline V gene lookup returns CDR1 GTSNPN and CDR2 SVGIG (reference sequence). The CDR3 runs 17 residues. The V and J ends lost 0 bases and 4 bases, in that order; junction bases with no gene match: 13. CDR3 DNA sequence: TGTGCCTGGAGTGTTATTGGGTCCGGACAGGGGAATTACGAGCAGTACTTC. This gives the protein CAWSVIGSGQGNYEQYF. The whole variable domain, remainder taken from reference TRBV30 and TRBJ2-7, is SQTIHQWPATLVQPVGSPLSLECTVEGTSNPNLYWYRQAAGRGLQLLFYSVGIGQISSEVPQNLSASRPQDRQFILSSKKLLLSDSGFYLCAWSVIGSGQGNYEQYFGPGTRLTVT.

The J gene is TRBJ1-2, the V gene TRBV7-2; TRBD1 matches 9 bases. From germline, CDR1 is SGHTA and CDR2 FQGNSA. The CDR3 contains 13 residues. V was clipped by 5 bases and J by 4 bases; unmatched bases: 2. As DNA, the CDR3 is TGTGCCAGCAGCGGGACAGGGACCTATGGCTACACCTTC. It translates to CASSGTGTYGYTF.

The chain has TRBV29-1 and TRBJ1-1; D possibly corresponds to TRBD1 (6 bases). CDR1 is SQVTM, CDR2 ANQGSEA, per germline. V was cut by 0 bases and J by 7 bases, with 21 bases left in between. The CDR3 loop spans 16 amino acids. The CDR3 bases are TGCAGCGTTGAAGATACGGTATACAGGGAGGATCGTGAAGCTTTCTTT. Translating gives CSVEDTVYREDREAFF.

This clone was counted a single time. The chain employs TRBV18 and TRBJ1-5; 10 bases align to TRBD1. Germline values: CDR1 KGHSH, CDR2 LQKENI. The CDR3 totals 18 residues. J was trimmed by 2 bases and V by 4 bases; bases with no gene match: 11. This chain's CDR3 is CASSLTISGTGGNQPQHF. The CDR3 nucleotides read TGTGCCAGCTCACTAACAATTTCCGGGACAGGGGGCAATCAGCCCCAGCATTTT.

This clone was detected once. The J gene is TRBJ1-2, the V gene TRBV7-6; 7 nucleotides match TRBD1. Germline lookup yields CDR1 SGHVS and CDR2 FNYEAQ. CDR3 length: 16 amino acids. J was trimmed by 0 bases and V by 5 bases; bases with no gene match: 9. This CDR3 reads CASSPGGTFTNYGYTF. Written as DNA, the CDR3 is TGTGCCAGCAGCCCAGGGGGGACATTCACTAACTATGGCTACACCTTC.

The rearrangement uses TRBV5-6 and TRBJ2-5, with 8 bases aligning to TRBD1. The germline V gene has CDR1 SGHDT and CDR2 YYEEEE. The CDR3 covers 16 residues. The V and J ends lost 3 bases and 5 bases, in that order; junction bases with no gene match: 12. The DNA for the CDR3 is TGTGCCAGCAGCTCCCGGGACAGGTTCACCCAGGAGACCCAGTACTTC. Protein product: CASSSRDRFTQETQYF. The variable domain in full, with the rest retrieved from reference TRBV5-6 and TRBJ2-5, is DAGVTQSPTHLIKTRGQQVTLRCSPKSGHDTVSWYQQALGQGPQFIFQYYEEEERQRGNFPDRFSGHQFPNYSSELNVNALLLGDSALYLCASSSRDRFTQETQYFGPGTRLLVL.

The chain has TRBV5-5 and TRBJ2-7; TRBD2 matches 7 bases. CDR3 length: 13 amino acids. CDR1 and CDR2 (germline): SGHKS, YYEKEE (reference sequence). The V segment lost 2 bases and the J segment 3 bases; nucleotides outside the gene matches: 2. The CDR3 sequence: CASSFGEGYEQYF. The CDR3 DNA is TGTGCCAGCAGCTTTGGGGAGGGCTACGAGCAGTACTTC.